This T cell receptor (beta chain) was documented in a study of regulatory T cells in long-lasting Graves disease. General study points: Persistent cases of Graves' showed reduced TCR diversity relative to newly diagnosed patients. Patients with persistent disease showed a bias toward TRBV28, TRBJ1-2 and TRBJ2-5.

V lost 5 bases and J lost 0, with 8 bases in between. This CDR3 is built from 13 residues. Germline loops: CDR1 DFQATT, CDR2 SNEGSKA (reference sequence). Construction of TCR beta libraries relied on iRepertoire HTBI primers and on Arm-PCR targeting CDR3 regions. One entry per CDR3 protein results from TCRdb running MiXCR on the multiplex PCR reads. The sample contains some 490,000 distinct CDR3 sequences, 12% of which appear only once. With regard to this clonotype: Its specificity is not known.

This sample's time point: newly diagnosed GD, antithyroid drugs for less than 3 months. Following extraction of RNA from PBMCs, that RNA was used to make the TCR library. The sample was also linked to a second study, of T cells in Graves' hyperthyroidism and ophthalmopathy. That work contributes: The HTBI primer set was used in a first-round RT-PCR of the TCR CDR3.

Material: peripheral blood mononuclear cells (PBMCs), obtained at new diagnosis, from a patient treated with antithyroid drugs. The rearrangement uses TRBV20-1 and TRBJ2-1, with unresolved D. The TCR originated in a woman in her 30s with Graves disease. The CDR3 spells CSARTSSYNEQFF. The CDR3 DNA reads TGCAGTGCTCGTACCAGCTCCTACAATGAGCAGTTCTTC.